The subject of this entry is one T cell receptor beta chain. Its antigen has not been determined. No per-base quality is available; no much larger clone lies one base away. Other nucleotide sequences from this sample produce the same CDR3. The protocol used for the library was the immunoSEQ multiplex PCR assay. The multiplex PCR relied on a mix of 60 forward primers for TCR Vbeta segments and 13 reverse primers for TCR Jbeta segments. The CDR3 region of rearranged TCR beta genes was amplified from genomic DNA with a multiplex PCR assay. Amplified TCR beta libraries were sequenced as 87-base-pair reads on the Illumina HiSeq System. The authors processed their data as follows. Across the 666 repertoires, a later analysis counted tens of millions of unique TCR beta chains, around 11 million of which were shared by at least two donors. To remove PCR and sequencing errors, raw reads were error-corrected and collapsed into unique sequences using a nearest-neighbor algorithm that merged closely related sequences. V, D and J gene segments were assigned by aligning CDR3 sequences to IMGT reference sequences. For a sequence to be retained, a match of at least six nucleotides to both a V gene segment and a J gene segment was required. A rearrangement was called productive if the CDR3 had no stop codons and remained in frame with V and J, and every other rearrangement was called non-productive. CDR3 was defined according to IMGT convention as the region running from the second conserved V-encoded cysteine to the conserved J-encoded phenylalanine. The earlier analysis of fewer than 750 of the donors excluded sequences that lacked an unambiguous match to a single V gene segment. In an earlier analysis of approximately 590 of the donors, a V segment was called functional when productive rearrangements were above 56.7%, and segregating when the standard deviation between donors exceeded 5%. A statistical classification framework was built for diagnosing cytomegalovirus status from the catalog of TCR beta chain sequences. A later analysis assigned V and J genes by comparing TCR nucleotide sequences with IMGT/GENE-DB human TR gene sequences. The TCRdist pipeline was used in a later analysis to assign CDR3 sequences and most-parsimonious VDJ recombination scenarios. A later analysis defined each TCR beta chain by its CDR3 amino acid sequence plus V-gene family, and excluded reads lacking a unique V-gene family. In a later analysis, 550 to 650 highly shared, low-generation-probability nucleotide sequences were removed to address suspected cross-contamination and a sequencing artifact. In a later analysis, a clonal expansion index for each public chain was calculated from normalized within-repertoire ranks of inferred template counts. In a later analysis, generation probabilities were computed with a VDJ recombination model fitted to out-of-frame rearrangements, and the resulting probabilities were checked against IGoR. In a later analysis, TCR-TCR, TCR-HLA and TCR-CMV co-occurrence was scored with hypergeometric tests, and a repertoire-size bias correction was applied to TCR pairs. In a later analysis, false discovery rates were estimated by permuting HLA or CMV assignments 20 times. In a later analysis, co-occurring TCRs were grouped using DBSCAN, with TCRdist sequence similarity added in when clustering inside HLA-allele-positive subsets. For co-occurrence clustering, repertoires with fewer than 30,000 or more than 120,000 public chains were excluded, along with a handful of repertoires with anomalous nucleotide sharing. The immuneACCESS repertoire file appears here via TCRdb, limited to in-frame rearrangements. These files lack a portion of the clones; in checked studies, under half of the deficit traces to unresolved V genes, and the cause of the others is not known. Clone size and V and J calls were adopted from that table, with D and trimming inferred from the DNA. The sample data list 180,000 or so clones, and about 80% of these were observed just once. The ten largest clones take up over 13% of the sample.

This sample is drawn from a study of cytomegalovirus exposure and HLA in healthy donors listed by TCRdb under 2017. Broadly, across the study: An earlier analysis of some 600 of the donors reported approximately 280 Gb of sequence data and 95 million to 140 million unique TCR beta sequences obtained from about 179 million T cells. Approximately 310 gigabases of sequencing data and 70 million to 95 million unique TCR sequences made up an early release that covered several hundred HLA-typed donors. Of the 350 to 450 genotyped donors, about 84% fell in the genetic ancestry cluster associated with self-reported Caucasian donors. The study was designed to test whether signatures of past pathogen exposure could be identified by cataloging public T cell receptors. The study used immunosequencing to profile the T cell repertoires of hundreds of subjects and linked those repertoires to cytomegalovirus serostatus. Besides the first cohort of roughly 640 subjects, a separate validation cohort made up of 120 different subjects was used. High-throughput TCR immunosequencing, statistical association of individual TCRs with disease status, and machine learning were combined to predict cytomegalovirus infection status. To study patterns of TCR occurrence, a later analysis re-analyzed previously published TCR beta repertoires from around 660 donors and added high-resolution HLA genotyping. In the later analysis, no new phenotypic data were used to find candidate immune exposures; instead, reliance was placed on TCR beta sequences and their occurrence across donors. An earlier analysis of 450 to 750 of the donors used high-throughput TCR beta sequencing to judge whether each TCR beta V gene segment behaved as functional or pseudogenic. Donor age, sex, ethnicity and CMV serostatus were compiled together with the repertoire data. A later genetic analysis used genome-wide SNP genotypes for about 60% of the roughly 700 donors, treating that subset as a discovery cohort. All discovery cohort repertoires had been generated on a single sequencing platform. HLA typing included class I and class II loci at four-digit resolution. Typing coverage varied by locus: about 620-630 donors for A, B, C, DRB1 and DQB1; roughly 560 for DQA1; around 570 for DPA1; roughly 450 for DPB1. Four to six DR-DQ haplotypes were handled as single units for association and clustering because linkage in the cohort was strong. Across some 400 genotyped donors of the cohort, an average of about 250,000 unique TCR beta nucleotide sequences per donor were sequenced, and roughly 20% of those sequences were non-productive.

Study-level results and caveats: A later analysis associated 15,000 to 20,000 TCR beta sequences with specific HLA alleles at a false discovery rate of 0.05. Because counts were too low, approximately 15 rarely observed V segments, including chromosome 9 orphons, were excluded from the earlier analysis of some 590 of the donors. Compared with equally common non-associated chains, HLA-associated TCR beta chains in a later analysis were more clonally expanded and had lower generation probabilities. A few of the identified cytomegalovirus-associated TCR beta chains were confirmed in vitro to be specific for cytomegalovirus antigens. Linkage disequilibrium might explain the correlated functional status among segregating V segments, but an unknown experimental factor could not be excluded. A further reported finding was that TCR beta sequences accurately predicted the HLA-A and HLA-B alleles for most subjects in the first cohort. According to a later genetic analysis, donors in an Asian-associated ancestry cluster had fewer N-insertions in productive TCRs than the approximately 650-donor mean. Because HLA typing was unavailable for some donors at each locus, only the typed subset was used in association tests. CMV serostatus was the only immune exposure information available for the cohort. Most CMV-associated TCR beta chains appeared to be HLA-restricted in a later analysis, and the HLA associations seemed to be driven largely by CMV exposure. Some IMGT-functional V segments, including TRBV6-2 and TRBV6-3, could not be distinguished by the 87-base-pair reads and were therefore excluded. When HLA alleles, especially DR and DQ, strongly co-occurred, TCR associations were difficult to assign to individual alleles. Across donors, most TCR sequences were observed very rarely, whereas some public TCRs were present in many individuals. According to the authors, the approach could potentially be generalized to other disease states and immunological phenotypes. A group of highly shared sequence variants was considered likely to be a technical artifact of the sequencing pipeline. This cohort had only TCR beta chains sequenced, and the lack of alpha or paired-chain data limited which features could be detected. The study listed approximately 150 TCR beta chains as associated with cytomegalovirus. According to a later analysis, TCR association rates differed among HLA loci, with DRB1 alleles showing the most associated TCRs and HLA-C alleles showing the fewest. A later genetic analysis associated a missense DCLRE1C variant with V-gene and J-gene trimming of TCR beta chains, and an independent cohort replicated the association. A later analysis reported that several top co-occurrence clusters appeared linked to parvovirus B19, influenza, CMV and Epstein-Barr virus. In an earlier analysis of about 600 of the donors, most TCR beta V segments appeared in productive rearrangements about 87% or about 30% of the time, broadly matching IMGT annotations. In both the original and validation cohorts, the classifier was reported to diagnose cytomegalovirus status with high specificity and sensitivity. Sequencing depth was assumed to be roughly uniform across donors in the presence/absence analyses, though that assumption may not hold.

The cohort was made up of about 670 healthy bone marrow donors. All cohort members were sampled while nominally healthy, although unrecorded immune exposures were likely present. The donor tested CMV seropositive, placing the donor among the 290 or so seropositive members of the cohort. A peripheral blood sample was collected from each donor, and TCR beta sequencing was performed on peripheral blood mononuclear cells. The Qiagen DNeasy Blood Extraction Kit was used to extract genomic DNA from the blood cell samples. From V the trimming removes 4 bases and from J it removes 1 base, while the gene matches leave 1 base of the junction unaccounted for. CDR1 and CDR2, looked up from the germline V gene, are MNHEY and SVGAGI. The CDR3 measures 15 amino acids from cysteine to phenylalanine. Only CDR3 DNA remains: 45 bases, in frame from the first base.

The specimen sequenced was PBMCs. The receptor comes from a man aged 50 to 59 in good health and CMV-seropositive. The sequence is built from TRBV6-5 and TRBJ2-1; TRBD2 agrees with 10 junctional bases. The CDR3 loop reads CASSSTSGSYNEQFF. The DNA sequence reads TGTGCCAGCAGTTCGACTAGCGGGTCCTACAATGAGCAGTTCTTC.